The 27 T cell receptor beta chains presented below share a single source sample, sequenced in a study of blood T cell repertoires in COVID-19. The method was immunoSEQ multiplex PCR; TCRdb's version includes in-frame clones alone and lacks a portion of them. The table has roughly 170,000 clones, approximately 87% seen once. Material: peripheral blood. These receptors were collected from a woman between 18 and 29 years old who had recovered from COVID-19.

The chain recombines TRBV7-2 with TRBJ2-3; 9 bases fit TRBD2. J lost 2 bases, V lost 4 bases, and 7 bases had no gene match. Per germline, CDR1 SGHTA and CDR2 FQGNSA. This CDR3 is 16 amino acids long. In DNA, the CDR3 is TGTGCCAGCAGCTCCGTAGCGGGGGCTACCACAGATACGCAGTATTTT. Protein: CASSSVAGATTDTQYF.

This clone was found a few times. This chain connects TRBV2 to TRBJ2-7, with D possibly being TRBD2 (5 bases). The CDR3 extends over 14 amino acids. Germline loops: CDR1 SNHLY, CDR2 FYNNEI. Between the trimmed V and J ends, which lost 6 bases and 0 bases, there was a span of 12 bases. CDR3 nucleotides: TGTGCCAGCAGGCGGGCTGCTAGCTCCTACGAGCAGTACTTC. This codes for CASRRAASSYEQYF.

The V and J genes are TRBV15 and TRBJ2-7; weak D call: TRBD1 (6 bases). The CDR3 extends over 16 amino acids. The germline CDR1 and CDR2 sequences are LNHNV and YYDKDF (reference sequence). V lost 0 bases to trimming and J lost 5 bases, with 17 bases between them. The CDR3 loop is CATSRDLDSSTHEQYF. In DNA form, the CDR3 reads TGTGCCACCAGCAGAGATCTGGACAGTTCAACCCACGAGCAGTACTTC. The whole variable domain, remainder taken from reference TRBV15 and TRBJ2-7, is DAMVIQNPRYQVTQFGKPVTLSCSQTLNHNVMYWYQQKSSQAPKLLFHYYDKDFNNEADTPDNFQSRRPNTSFCFLDIRSPGLGDTAMYLCATSRDLDSSTHEQYFGPGTRLTVT.

This chain joins TRBV14 and TRBJ1-2, with a possible D match to TRBD1 (5 bases). This CDR3 region has 14 residues. CDR1 and CDR2 from the germline V gene are SGHDN and FVKESK. V shed 2 bases and J shed 6 bases, with 13 bases lying between them. The CDR3 DNA follows: TGTGCCAGCAGCCAAACACAGGATCTACATGGCTACACCTTC. Residues: CASSQTQDLHGYTF.

V usage is TRBV24-1 and J usage is TRBJ1-2; 9 nucleotides agree with TRBD1. Per the germline V gene, CDR1 is KGHDR and CDR2 is SFDVKD. V was pared by 3 bases and J by 3 bases, with 7 bases of the junction left unmatched. This CDR3 contains 16 residues. The CDR3 region has the DNA TGTGCCACCAGTGATGTACGACAGGGGGGACACTATGGCTACACCTTC. This gives the protein CATSDVRQGGHYGYTF.

The chain carries TRBV6-1 and TRBJ1-2; 8 positions agree with TRBD1. There are 13 residues in the CDR3. Trimming cost V 11 bases and J 7 bases; bases outside gene matches: 12. Germline lookup yields CDR1 MNHNS and CDR2 SASEGT. The CDR3 sequence is CACSGQGDLGYTF. The CDR3 DNA is TGTGCCTGCTCCGGACAGGGTGATCTTGGCTACACCTTC.

The V call is TRBV28, the J call TRBJ2-1, with 8 bases aligning to TRBD1. V shed 6 bases and J 2 bases; nucleotides not matched to a gene: 6. Germline V CDR1 and CDR2: MDHEN, SYDVKM. The CDR3 is 15 residues long. The CDR3 DNA reads TGTGCCAGCAGCAAAGACAGGGGCCCCTACAATGAGCAGTTCTTC. As protein: CASSKDRGPYNEQFF.

The chain carries TRBV6-2 or TRBV6-3 and TRBJ1-5; D is uncertain. Looked up from germline, CDR1 is MNHEY and CDR2 is SVGEGT. CDR3 size: 16 residues. The V end lost 2 bases, the J end lost 0 bases, and 11 bases lay between the germline ends. CDR3 in amino acids: CASSYAAANSNQPQHF. CDR3 in DNA: TGTGCCAGCAGTTACGCGGCAGCTAATAGCAATCAGCCCCAGCATTTT.

This clone was seen a single time. Here the CDR3 reads CASSDSNRDRGLVGVQPQHF. Written as DNA, the CDR3 is TGTGCCAGCAGTGACTCGAACCGGGACAGGGGCCTCGTAGGGGTTCAGCCCCAGCATTTT. The chain links TRBV6-4 to TRBJ1-5; 10 positions agree with TRBD1. CDR1 is MRHNA and CDR2 is SNTAGT in the germline V gene. After removal of 0 bases from V and 6 bases from J, the junction contained 17 bases not matched to a gene. There are 20 residues in the CDR3.

The chain couples TRBV14 to TRBJ2-3, with D tentatively TRBD2 (5 bases). Germline lookup yields CDR1 SGHDN and CDR2 FVKESK. This CDR3 is 16 amino acids long. With 4 bases removed from V and 0 bases from J, the gap between germline ends came to 14 bases. CDR3 amino acids: CASSPEVAWSTDTQYF. As DNA, the CDR3 is TGTGCCAGCAGCCCCGAGGTAGCGTGGAGCACAGATACGCAGTATTTT. The whole variable domain, remainder taken from reference TRBV14 and TRBJ2-3, is EAGVTQFPSHSVIEKGQTVTLRCDPISGHDNLYWYRRVMGKEIKFLLHFVKESKQDESGMPNNRFLAERTGGTYSTLKVQPAELEDSGVYFCASSPEVAWSTDTQYFGPGTRLTVL.

The chain is built from TRBV5-5 and TRBJ2-2, with D possibly TRBD1 on 5 matching bases. The germline V gene encodes CDR1 SGHKS and CDR2 YYEKEE (reference sequence). The CDR3 length is 13 residues. With 4 bases removed from V and 6 bases from J, the gap between germline ends came to 10 bases. This CDR3 is CASSKGAPGELFF. Here the CDR3 DNA reads TGTGCCAGCAGCAAAGGGGCCCCCGGGGAGCTGTTTTTT.

The chain couples TRBV2 to TRBJ2-5; the D gene is possibly TRBD2 (6 bases). This CDR3 is 11 amino acids long. Per germline, CDR1 SNHLY and CDR2 FYNNEI. Trimming left V 8 bases short and J 5 bases short, with 9 bases between. The CDR3 loop is CASSAGETQYF. CDR3 in DNA: TGTGCCAGCTCGGCGGGGGAGACCCAGTACTTC. Full variable domain (rest looked up from reference TRBV2 and TRBJ2-5): EPEVTQTPSHQVTQMGQEVILRCVPISNHLYFYWYRQILGQKVEFLVSFYNNEISEKSEIFDDQFSVERPDGSNFTLKIRSTKLEDSAMYFCASSAGETQYFGPGTRLLVL.

The chain links TRBV9 to TRBJ1-1; perhaps TRBD1 as D (5 bases). This CDR3 contains 15 residues. In germline, CDR1 is SGDLS, CDR2 YYNGEE. The V and J ends lost 3 bases and 2 bases respectively, with 14 bases between them. The CDR3 sequence is CASSGEQAINTEAFF. The CDR3 DNA reads TGTGCCAGCAGCGGGGAACAGGCCATTAACACTGAAGCTTTCTTT.

V and J are TRBV9 and TRBJ1-4; D call uncertain. The CDR3 extends over 13 amino acids. V gave up 4 bases and J gave up 8 bases, with 12 bases separating them. The V gene's germline CDR1 is SGDLS and CDR2 YYNGEE. The CDR3 protein is CASSPARGEKLFF. DNA for the CDR3: TGTGCCAGCAGCCCAGCACGAGGGGAAAAACTGTTTTTT.

This clone was seen only a few times. V and J are TRBV19 and TRBJ2-7; a possible D gene is TRBD1 (6 bases). Trimming took off 5 bases at V and 0 bases at J, with 11 bases between the two ends. This CDR3 is 14 amino acids long. Per the germline V gene, CDR1 is LNHDA and CDR2 is SQIVND (reference sequence). This chain's CDR3 is CASSVTGYSYEQYF. In DNA form, the CDR3 reads TGTGCCAGTAGTGTCACAGGGTACTCCTACGAGCAGTACTTC.

V usage is TRBV9 and J usage is TRBJ2-1, with 8 bases that match TRBD2. The CDR3 contains 17 residues. Per germline, CDR1 SGDLS and CDR2 YYNGEE. Trimming cost V 2 bases and J 7 bases; bases outside gene matches: 14. The CDR3 loop reads CASSVSASGSAGNEQFF. CDR3 bases: TGTGCCAGCAGCGTTTCCGCCAGCGGGAGTGCTGGGAATGAGCAGTTCTTC.

The chain is built from TRBV7-2 and TRBJ2-1; 7 bases fit TRBD2. From germline, CDR1 is SGHTA and CDR2 FQGNSA. CDR3 length equals 13 residues. After removal of 7 bases from V and 6 bases from J, the junction contained 6 bases not matched to a gene. The CDR3 loop is CASTQRDVNEQFF. The CDR3 nucleotides read TGTGCCAGCACCCAGCGGGACGTCAATGAGCAGTTCTTC.

This clone has only one observation. The rearrangement links TRBV7-8 to TRBJ1-5; D uncertain. This CDR3 is 15 amino acids long. Per the germline V gene, CDR1 is SGHVS and CDR2 is FQNEAQ. Trimming removed 0 bases from V and 2 bases from J, with 8 bases in between. CDR3 DNA: TGTGCCAGCAGCTTAGCGCGGTTTGGCAATCAGCCCCAGCATTTT. Its protein product is CASSLARFGNQPQHF.

The CDR3 protein is CASRVGQGYEQYV. For the CDR3, the DNA is TGTGCCAGCAGAGTGGGACAGGGCTACGAGCAGTACGTC. The V and J genes are TRBV28 and TRBJ2-7; TRBD1 aligns across 9 bases. Trimming took 6 bases from V and 3 from J; bases not matched to a gene: 3. CDR1 is MDHEN, CDR2 SYDVKM, per germline. CDR3 length: 13 residues.

The V gene is TRBV6-2 or TRBV6-3, the J gene TRBJ1-5; TRBD1 agrees at 10 bases. The V segment lost 4 bases and the J segment 6 bases; nucleotides outside the gene matches: 9. CDR1 MNHEY and CDR2 SVGEGT come from the germline V gene. CDR3 size: 16 residues. The chain's CDR3 is CASSFTRQGAGQPQHF. Written as DNA, the CDR3 is TGTGCCAGCAGTTTTACCCGACAGGGGGCTGGTCAGCCCCAGCATTTT.

The chain joins TRBV7-9 to TRBJ2-1, with 13 bases matching TRBD2. Germline V gene lookup returns CDR1 SEHNR and CDR2 FQNEAQ (reference sequence). The V gene end was trimmed by 5 bases and the J gene end by 8 bases; junction bases not matched to a gene: 6. The CDR3 extends over 15 amino acids. CDR3 amino acids: CASSQTSGGAHEQFF. The CDR3 DNA reads as TGTGCCAGCAGCCAAACTAGCGGGGGGGCCCATGAGCAGTTCTTC.

This chain uses TRBV3-1 (or the pseudogene TRBV3-2) with TRBJ1-2; D remains unclear. CDR1 is LGHDT and CDR2 is YNNKEL in the germline V gene (reference sequence). V lost 1 base and J 4 bases, leaving 13 bases between the germline ends. CDR3 length: 15 residues. The DNA for the CDR3 is TGTGCCAGCAGCCAAGGTGGGCAGGTGTTCTATGGCTACACCTTC. Translated: CASSQGGQVFYGYTF.

The rearrangement uses TRBV18 and TRBJ1-5; possible D gene TRBD1, 6 bases. The CDR3 has 14 residues. Germline V lookup: CDR1 KGHSH, CDR2 LQKENI. Trimming removed 4 bases at V and 3 bases at J, with 10 bases between. CDR3 in DNA: TGTGCCAGCTCACTCCGGGACACCAATCAGCCCCAGCATTTT. It translates to CASSLRDTNQPQHF. The full variable domain, with the rest looked up from reference TRBV18 and TRBJ1-5, is NAGVMQNPRHLVRRRGQEARLRCSPMKGHSHVYWYRQLPEEGLKFMVYLQKENIIDESGMPKERFSAEFPKEGPSILRIQQVVRGDSAAYFCASSLRDTNQPQHFGDGTRLSIL.

This chain uses TRBV11-2 with TRBJ1-3; D is unresolved. Germline V lookup: CDR1 SGHAT, CDR2 FQNNGV. The CDR3 loop spans 15 amino acids. The V end was cut by 5 bases, the J end by 0 bases, with 11 bases between. The CDR3 sequence is CASSPNSVSGNTIYF. CDR3 bases: TGTGCCAGCAGCCCCAATTCAGTCTCTGGAAACACCATATATTTT.

The V and J genes are TRBV5-6 and TRBJ2-5; TRBD1 aligns across 11 bases. The CDR3 has 17 residues. The junction had 12 bases not matched to a gene; V was cut back by 4 bases and J by 4 bases. CDR1 is SGHDT, CDR2 YYEEEE, per germline. The CDR3 DNA reads TGTGCCAGCAGCCCGGACAGGGGGCGAGGTAGGGGAGAGACCCAGTACTTC. Translating gives CASSPDRGRGRGETQYF. The variable domain in full, with the rest retrieved from reference TRBV5-6 and TRBJ2-5, is DAGVTQSPTHLIKTRGQQVTLRCSPKSGHDTVSWYQQALGQGPQFIFQYYEEEERQRGNFPDRFSGHQFPNYSSELNVNALLLGDSALYLCASSPDRGRGRGETQYFGPGTRLLVL.

The rearrangement uses TRBV9 and TRBJ1-1, with D possibly being TRBD1 (6 bases). CDR1 SGDLS and CDR2 YYNGEE come from the germline V gene. Trimming stripped 3 bases from V and 2 bases from J, with 11 bases between. The length of the CDR3 is 14 residues. The DNA for the CDR3 is TGTGCCAGCAGCGAGGCAGGGGATAACACTGAAGCTTTCTTT. It specifies CASSEAGDNTEAFF.

The chain couples TRBV6-6 to TRBJ2-7; 9 nucleotides match TRBD2. Looked up from germline, CDR1 is MNHNY and CDR2 is SVGAGI (reference sequence). The CDR3 is 14 amino acids. The V and J ends lost 3 bases and 3 bases, in that order; junction bases with no gene match: 3. This CDR3 reads CASSYERGVYEQYV. Written as DNA, the CDR3 is TGTGCCAGCAGTTATGAGCGGGGGGTCTACGAGCAGTACGTC.